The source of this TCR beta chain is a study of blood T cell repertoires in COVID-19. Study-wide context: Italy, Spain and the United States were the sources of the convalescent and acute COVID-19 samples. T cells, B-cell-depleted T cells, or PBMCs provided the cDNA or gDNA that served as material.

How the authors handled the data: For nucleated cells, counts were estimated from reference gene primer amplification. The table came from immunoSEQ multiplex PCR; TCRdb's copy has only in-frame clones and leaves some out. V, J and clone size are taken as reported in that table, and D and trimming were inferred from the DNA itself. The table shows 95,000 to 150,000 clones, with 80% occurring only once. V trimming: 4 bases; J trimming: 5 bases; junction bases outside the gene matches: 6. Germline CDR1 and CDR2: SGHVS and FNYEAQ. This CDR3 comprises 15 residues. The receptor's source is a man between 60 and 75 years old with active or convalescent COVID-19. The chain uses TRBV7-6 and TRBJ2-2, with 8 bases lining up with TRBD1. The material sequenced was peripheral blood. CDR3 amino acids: CASSSSGGATGELFF. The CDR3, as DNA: TGTGCCAGCAGCTCTTCAGGGGGCGCGACCGGGGAGCTGTTTTTT.